This is a list of T cell receptor beta chains from one sample in a study of cytomegalovirus exposure and HLA in healthy donors. Profiling relied on immunoSEQ multiplex PCR, and the TCRdb table lists in-frame clones only, not all of them. The table has approximately 59,000 clones, 62% seen once. The sample taken for sequencing was PBMCs. The receptor source for this set is a man younger than 40 in good health and CMV-seronegative. The CDR3 runs from the conserved cysteine through the conserved F or W. A D gene is named only where the DNA matches it firmly. Size is omitted from some rows. Given values are once, few, many or a class for expanded clones.

j_gene | d_gene | v_gene | abundance | CDR3aa | CDR3nt
TRBJ2-1 | - | TRBV6-5 | - | CASRSPGYNEQFF | TGTGCCAGCAGGTCCCCGGGGTACAATGAGCAGTTCTTC
TRBJ1-1 | - | TRBV6-5 | - | CASSSDMNTEAFF | TGTGCCAGCAGTTCAGACATGAACACTGAAGCTTTCTTT
TRBJ1-4 | - | TRBV6-6 | few | CAVGGELNEKLFF | TGTGCCGTCGGGGGGGAGCTTAATGAAAAACTGTTTTTT
TRBJ2-1 | TRBD2 | TRBV7-2 | - | CASSSSGTRNDEQFF | TGTGCCAGCAGCTCGTCCGGGACTAGGAACGATGAGCAGTTCTTC
TRBJ1-1 | TRBD1 | TRBV11-3 | once | CASSSGFGTGAAEAFF | TGTGCCAGCAGCTCCGGGTTCGGGACAGGGGCGGCTGAAGCTTTCTTT
TRBJ2-2 | - | TRBV5-4 | - | CASSSGLAPANTGELFF | TGTGCCAGCAGCTCTGGCCTAGCCCCGGCGAACACCGGGGAGCTGTTTTTT
TRBJ2-1 | - | TRBV6-1 | - | CASTWFEDREQFF | TGTGCCAGCACTTGGTTTGAGGATCGAGAGCAGTTCTTC
TRBJ1-2 | TRBD1 | TRBV4-1 | - | CASSQTPGTAYGYTF | TGCGCCAGCAGTCAAACCCCCGGGACAGCCTATGGCTACACCTTC
TRBJ1-2 | - | TRBV7-9 | - | CASSETAGYGYTF | TGTGCCAGCAGCGAAACAGCGGGATATGGCTACACCTTC
TRBJ2-1 | TRBD2 | TRBV7-3 | - | CASSREAGSNEQFF | TGTGCCAGCAGCCGAGAAGCGGGGTCGAATGAGCAGTTCTTC
TRBJ2-7 | TRBD1 | TRBV27 | few | CASSLGQYYEQYF | TGTGCCAGCAGTCTGGGACAGTACTACGAGCAGTACTTC
TRBJ2-2 | - | TRBV4-1 | once | CASSQEDRNTGELFF | TGCGCCAGCAGCCAAGAAGACAGAAACACCGGGGAGCTGTTTTTT
TRBJ2-7 | TRBD1 | TRBV19 | - | CASSPSGQGTYEQYF | TGTGCCAGTAGTCCCTCGGGACAGGGGACATACGAGCAGTACTTC
TRBJ2-7 | TRBD2 | TRBV6-6 | - | CASSYLAGSSSYEQYF | TGTGCCAGCAGTTACCTAGCGGGGTCCTCCTCCTACGAGCAGTACTTC
TRBJ2-6 | TRBD1 | TRBV6-4 | - | CASSIDRAGANVLTF | TGTGCCAGCAGCATAGACAGGGCTGGGGCCAACGTCCTGACTTTC
TRBJ2-1 | TRBD2 | TRBV6-5 | - | CASRGTSGELQFF | TGTGCCAGCAGGGGGACTAGCGGGGAATTGCAGTTCTTC
TRBJ2-5 | TRBD2 | TRBV12-5 | - | CASGSLAGQETQYF | TGTGCTAGTGGTTCACTAGCGGGGCAAGAGACCCAGTACTTC
TRBJ2-4 | - | TRBV4-1 | - | CASSQDPSAEGLAKNIQYF | TGCGCCAGCAGCCAAGATCCCTCTGCGGAGGGTCTAGCCAAAAACATTCAGTACTTC
TRBJ1-5 | - | TRBV19 | few | CASRPGVSQPQHF | TGTGCCAGTAGGCCAGGGGTGAGCCAGCCCCAGCATTTT
TRBJ1-1 | - | TRBV9 | - | CASSVAPQTVNTEAFF | TGTGCCAGCAGCGTAGCCCCCCAAACAGTGAACACTGAAGCTTTCTTT
TRBJ1-2 | - | TRBV29-1 | - | CSGGGPNGYTF | TGCAGCGGGGGGGGGCCAAATGGCTACACCTTC
TRBJ2-5 | - | TRBV6-5 | - | CASRSTSSETQYF | TGTGCCAGCAGGTCGACTAGTTCGGAGACCCAGTACTTC
TRBJ2-3 | - | TRBV5-6 | - | CASSWLRDTQYF | TGTGCCAGCAGCTGGTTGCGGGATACGCAGTATTTT
TRBJ1-2 | - | TRBV13 | few | CASRSSGHLPFYTF | TGTGCCAGCAGATCCTCGGGACATCTCCCCTTCTACACCTTC
TRBJ1-5 | - | TRBV7-2 | once | CASSSNNQPQHF | TGTGCCAGCAGCTCCAACAATCAGCCCCAGCATTTT
TRBJ2-5 | - | TRBV7-6 | - | CASSGVGASPPETQYF | TGTGCCAGCAGCGGAGTGGGGGCATCCCCTCCGGAGACCCAGTACTTC
TRBJ2-1 | - | TRBV7-2 | - | CASSNQPTFYNEQFF | TGTGCCAGCAGTAACCAGCCGACTTTTTACAATGAGCAGTTCTTC
TRBJ2-3 | TRBD2 | TRBV5-1 | few | CASSPREGTQYF | TGCGCCAGCAGCCCCAGGGAGGGTACGCAGTATTTT
TRBJ1-2 | - | TRBV6-5 | few | CASSYSLERWTDGYTF | TGTGCCAGCAGTTACTCGTTAGAGAGGTGGACAGATGGCTACACCTTC
TRBJ1-2 | - | TRBV23-1 | - | CASSKGEPGRDTDGYTF | TGCGCCAGCAGCAAGGGGGAACCGGGCAGGGACACGGATGGCTACACCTTC
TRBJ1-5 | TRBD1 | TRBV5-4 | - | CASSLGQGQPQHF | TGTGCCAGCAGCCTAGGACAGGGGCAGCCCCAGCATTTT
TRBJ2-1 | TRBD2 | TRBV9 | once | CASSTSGVYNEQFF | TGTGCCAGCAGTACTAGCGGGGTTTACAATGAGCAGTTCTTC
TRBJ1-1 | - | TRBV20-1 | - | CSARDFSEAFF | TGCAGTGCTCGGGACTTTTCTGAAGCTTTCTTT
TRBJ1-1 | TRBD1 | TRBV5-1 | - | CASSPLTGGKTEAFF | TGCGCCAGCAGCCCGTTGACAGGGGGCAAAACTGAAGCTTTCTTT
TRBJ2-7 | - | TRBV5-1 | - | CASSFLFNNEQYF | TGCGCCAGCAGCTTTTTGTTTAACAACGAGCAGTACTTC
TRBJ1-2 | - | TRBV11-1 | once | CASSLAGSYGYTF | TGTGCCAGCAGCTTAGCAGGGAGCTATGGCTACACCTTC
TRBJ2-3 | TRBD2 | TRBV7-2 | once | CASSRTSGGAADTQYF | TGTGCCAGCAGCCGTACTAGCGGGGGGGCTGCAGATACGCAGTATTTT
TRBJ2-3 | - | TRBV6-1 | - | CASSEAGGNTDTQYF | TGTGCCAGCAGTGAAGCGGGGGGAAACACAGATACGCAGTATTTT
TRBJ1-1 | - | TRBV5-4 | - | CASSLSGSEAFF | TGTGCCAGCAGCTTGTCGGGGTCTGAAGCTTTCTTT
TRBJ2-5 | - | TRBV25-1 | - | CASSDEGVGETQYF | TGTGCCAGCAGTGATGAAGGGGTCGGCGAGACCCAGTACTTC